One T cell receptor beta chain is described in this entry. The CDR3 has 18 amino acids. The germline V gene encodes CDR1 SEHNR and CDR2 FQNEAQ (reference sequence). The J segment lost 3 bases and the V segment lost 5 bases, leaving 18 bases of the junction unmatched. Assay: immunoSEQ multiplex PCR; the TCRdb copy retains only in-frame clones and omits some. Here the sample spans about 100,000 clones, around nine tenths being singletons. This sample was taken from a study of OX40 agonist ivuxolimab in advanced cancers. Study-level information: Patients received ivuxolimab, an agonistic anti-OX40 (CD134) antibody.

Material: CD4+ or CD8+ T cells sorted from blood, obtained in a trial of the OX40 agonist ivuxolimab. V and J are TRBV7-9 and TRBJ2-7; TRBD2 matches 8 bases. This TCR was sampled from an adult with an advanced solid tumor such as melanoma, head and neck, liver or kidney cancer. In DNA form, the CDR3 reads TGTGCCAGCAGCCAATCGGTGGGGGCCGGGACTAGGGGCTACGAGCAGTACTTC. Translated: CASSQSVGAGTRGYEQYF.